The 7 T cell receptor beta chains given below trace back to one sample, sequenced in a study of T-cell reconstitution after alpha-beta-depleted transplantation in children. Unique molecular identifiers were used to barcode this TCRbeta library. TCRdb redid the calling of the PCR reads with MiXCR, one entry per CDR3 protein. The data contain about 980,000 distinct CDR3 sequences, roughly 29% of them singletons. The sequenced sample was PBMCs, mostly from graft donor cells, obtained 360 days after TCRalphabeta/CD19-depleted stem cell transplant. The receptors were sampled from a boy under two years old who had a stem cell transplant for SCID, so the T cells may come from the graft donor.

The V gene is TRBV3-1, the J gene TRBJ1-6, with D tentatively TRBD1 (6 bases). V gave up 1 base and J gave up 6 bases, with 19 bases separating them. Germline V lookup: CDR1 LGHDT, CDR2 YNNKEL (reference sequence). This CDR3 comprises 18 residues. The CDR3 spells CASSQVGGNRAANSPLHF. The CDR3 DNA reads TGTGCCAGCAGCCAAGTAGGGGGGAACAGGGCCGCTAATTCACCCCTCCACTTT.

The chain carries TRBV7-9 and TRBJ2-5, with D possibly being TRBD1 (5 bases). This CDR3 has 14 amino acids. Per germline, CDR1 SEHNR and CDR2 FQNEAQ (reference sequence). Trimming removed 4 bases from V and 3 bases from J, with 12 bases in between. For the CDR3, the DNA is TGTGCCAGCAGCTGGGGCTGGGCGGAAGAGACCCAGTACTTC. As protein: CASSWGWAEETQYF. Using reference TRBV7-9 and TRBJ2-5 for the parts outside the CDR3, the full variable domain is DTGVSQNPRHKITKRGQNVTFRCDPISEHNRLYWYRQTLGQGPEFLTYFQNEAQLEKSRLLSDRFSAERPKGSFSTLEIQRTEQGDSAMYLCASSWGWAEETQYFGPGTRLLVL.

This clonotype has only a few counts. The genes are TRBV5-1 and TRBJ2-3; TRBD1 is a possible D gene (5 bases). The CDR3 loop spans 18 amino acids. The V end was cut by 4 bases, the J end by 0 bases, with 21 bases between. Per germline, CDR1 SGHRS and CDR2 YFSETQ. The CDR3 region is CASSLDTYTTSSTDTQYF. DNA of the CDR3: TGCGCCAGCAGCCTGGACACATATACTACATCTAGCACAGATACGCAGTATTTT. The entire variable domain, with the rest obtained from reference TRBV5-1 and TRBJ2-3, is as follows: KAGVTQTPRYLIKTRGQQVTLSCSPISGHRSVSWYQQTPGQGLQFLFEYFSETQRNKGNFPGRFSGRQFSNSRSEMNVSTLELGDSALYLCASSLDTYTTSSTDTQYFGPGTRLTVL.

The gene calls are TRBV7-6 and TRBJ2-1; 10 nucleotides line up with TRBD1. J was trimmed by 8 bases and V by 3 bases; bases with no gene match: 10. CDR1 is SGHVS, CDR2 FNYEAQ, per germline. The CDR3 spans 16 residues. DNA of the CDR3: TGTGCCAGCAGCTTTGGAGGTATAGGACAGGGGGATGAGCAGTTCTTC. It yields the protein CASSFGGIGQGDEQFF.

This clonotype was detected only a few times. The J gene is TRBJ1-5, the V gene TRBV4-1, with D unresolved. Germline CDR1 reads MGHRA; CDR2 reads YSYEKL. The CDR3 runs to 13 residues. V lost 4 bases and J 5 bases, leaving 9 bases between the germline ends. CDR3 DNA sequence: TGCGCCAGCAGCCCCCGGTCCGATCAGCCCCAGCATTTT. Translated, it gives CASSPRSDQPQHF.

V and J are TRBV20-1 and TRBJ1-2; D remains unclear. The CDR3 length is 13 residues. Germline V gene sequence: CDR1 DFQATT, CDR2 SNEGSKA (reference sequence). V lost 2 bases, J lost 8 bases, and 15 bases lay in between. CDR3 coding DNA: TGCAGTGCTAGATCCCCTCCGGCGCAGGGCTACACCTTC. Translated: CSARSPPAQGYTF.

V and J are TRBV20-1 and TRBJ1-6, with TRBD1 as a possible D gene (5 bases). CDR1 is DFQATT, CDR2 SNEGSKA, per germline (reference sequence). V shed 3 bases and J shed 9 bases, with 15 bases lying between them. CDR3 length: 14 residues. CDR3 coding DNA: TGCAGTGCTAGTTCCGGGACCTCAGGTTCACCCCTCCACTTT. Translating it yields CSASSGTSGSPLHF.